This entry lists 27 T cell receptor beta chains sequenced from one sample in a study of shared clonotypes between healthy human individuals. Clones were sequenced by immunoSEQ multiplex PCR, and TCRdb holds only the in-frame ones, with some missing. The data show about 2.3 million clones, with approximately 95% seen just once and about 0.39% held by the top ten. Sequencing was carried out using naive CD4+ T cells from PBMCs. Documented subset: CD45RA+ positively selected. The source is a man younger than 35 in good health. Some clones in this sample may be carry-over from other donors' samples.

This clone showed up just once. The V call is TRBV30, the J call TRBJ1-3, with no clear D. The CDR3 loop spans 12 amino acids. The germline CDR1 and CDR2 sequences are GTSNPN and SVGIG (reference sequence). V was shortened by 0 bases and J by 11 bases, with 11 bases between the two germline ends. The CDR3 coding sequence is TGTGCCTGGAGTGTATCCCTGGAGGCCATATATTTT. Its protein is CAWSVSLEAIYF. The full variable domain, completed using reference TRBV30 and TRBJ1-3, is SQTIHQWPATLVQPVGSPLSLECTVEGTSNPNLYWYRQAAGRGLQLLFYSVGIGQISSEVPQNLSASRPQDRQFILSSKKLLLSDSGFYLCAWSVSLEAIYFGEGSWLTVV.

This chain uses TRBV7-2 with TRBJ2-2, with TRBD2 matching 7 bases. V lost 4 bases and J lost 0; bases outside the gene matches: 5. CDR3 length equals 16 residues. Per the germline V gene, CDR1 is SGHTA and CDR2 is FQGNSA. CDR3 protein: CASSSLAGANTGELFF. The CDR3 DNA follows: TGTGCCAGCAGCTCACTTGCGGGAGCGAACACCGGGGAGCTGTTTTTT.

The chain is built from TRBV9 and TRBJ1-4, with 8 bases identical to TRBD1. J gave up 5 bases and V 3 bases, and 6 bases lay outside the gene matches. CDR3 length equals 15 residues. Germline CDR1 is SGDLS and CDR2 is YYNGEE. This CDR3 is CASSARTGQNEKLFF. CDR3 nucleotide sequence: TGTGCCAGCAGCGCCCGGACAGGGCAAAATGAAAAACTGTTTTTT.

The chain carries TRBV5-4 and TRBJ2-2, with D possibly being TRBD2 (6 bases). CDR1 and CDR2 (germline): SGHNT, YYREEE (reference sequence). The CDR3 consists of 17 residues. V lost 3 bases and J lost 1, with 16 bases in between. CDR3 nucleotide sequence: TGTGCCAGCAGCTCTAACCGACTAGTTGTGAACACCGGGGAGCTGTTTTTT. The encoded protein is CASSSNRLVVNTGELFF. The whole variable domain, remainder taken from reference TRBV5-4 and TRBJ2-2, is ETGVTQSPTHLIKTRGQQVTLRCSSQSGHNTVSWYQQALGQGPQFIFQYYREEENGRGNFPPRFSGLQFPNYSSELNVNALELDDSALYLCASSSNRLVVNTGELFFGEGSRLTVL.

This sequence joins TRBV4-1 and TRBJ2-7, with a possible D match to TRBD2 (6 bases). The V gene's germline CDR1 is MGHRA and CDR2 YSYEKL. The CDR3 sequence is 15 residues long. V lost 1 base and J 4 bases, leaving 14 bases between the germline ends. CDR3 coding DNA: TGCGCCAGCAGCCAAGTTAGCGGTACCCTTTACGAGCAGTACTTC. This codes for CASSQVSGTLYEQYF.

This sequence joins TRBV5-1 and TRBJ1-6; D is unclear. V lost 0 bases and J lost 8, with 9 bases in between. The CDR3 length is 14 residues. Germline CDR1 is SGHRS and CDR2 is YFSETQ. The CDR3 nucleotides read TGCGCCAGCAGCTTGGGCAGGACCGATTCACCCCTCCACTTT. As protein: CASSLGRTDSPLHF.

This chain uses TRBV2 with TRBJ1-1; D is undetermined. The CDR3 loop spans 15 amino acids. V was trimmed by 3 bases and J by 4 bases, leaving 15 bases between them. Looked up from germline, CDR1 is SNHLY and CDR2 is FYNNEI. CDR3: CASSEWAGAATEAFF. The DNA for the CDR3 is TGTGCCAGCAGTGAGTGGGCAGGAGCGGCCACTGAAGCTTTCTTT.

CDR3 loop: CASSLGVPTNEKLFF. CDR3 nucleotide sequence: TGTGCCAGCAGCTTAGGGGTACCAACTAATGAAAAACTGTTTTTT. The rearrangement links TRBV7-2 to TRBJ1-4, with D hard to call. CDR3 size: 15 residues. V shed 1 base and J shed 0 bases, with 6 bases lying between them. Germline V gene data show CDR1 as SGHTA and CDR2 as FQGNSA.

The gene calls are TRBV6-5 and TRBJ2-7, with 9 bases identical to TRBD1. V lost 0 bases, J lost 7 bases, and 10 bases stayed unmatched. This CDR3 has 16 amino acids. The germline gives CDR1 MNHEY, CDR2 SVGAGI. CDR3 amino acids: CASSYSFATGGYEQYF. CDR3 sequence (DNA): TGTGCCAGCAGTTACTCGTTTGCGACAGGGGGATATGAGCAGTACTTC.

This clone was recorded once. The gene calls are TRBV18 and TRBJ1-1, with unresolved D. From germline, CDR1 is KGHSH and CDR2 LQKENI. This CDR3 has 13 residues. Trimming removed 0 bases from V and 8 bases from J, with 10 bases in between. CDR3 nucleotide sequence: TGTGCCAGCTCACCACCAAATGCACAGGAAGCTTTCTTT. Protein: CASSPPNAQEAFF.

The chain couples TRBV30 to TRBJ2-5; weak D call: TRBD2 (5 bases). Germline assignment: CDR1 GTSNPN and CDR2 SVGIG (reference sequence). The CDR3 length is 15 residues. V lost 0 bases, J lost 3 bases, and 14 bases lay in between. Here the CDR3 reads CAWSVEGSGKETQYF. In DNA, the CDR3 is TGTGCCTGGAGTGTTGAGGGATCCGGAAAAGAGACCCAGTACTTC.

The J gene is TRBJ2-5, the V gene TRBV5-1, with D tentatively TRBD1 (5 bases). This CDR3 spans 14 amino acids. In germline, CDR1 is SGHRS, CDR2 YFSETQ. Trimming took 5 bases from V and 2 from J, leaving 13 bases between them. The CDR3 nucleotides are TGCGCCAGCAGTTCGCAGGGTTTTCAAGAGACCCAGTACTTC. Translation: CASSSQGFQETQYF.

The CDR3 DNA reads TGCGCCAGCAGCCAAGACCTGAGGACAGCCCCAACGGGAGCTTTCTTT. Encoded protein: CASSQDLRTAPTGAFF. The chain recombines TRBV4-1 with TRBJ1-1; D is perhaps TRBD1 (6 bases). CDR1 MGHRA and CDR2 YSYEKL come from the germline V gene. CDR3 length: 16 amino acids. V was cut by 0 bases and J by 10 bases, with 21 bases left in between.

The chain couples TRBV30 to TRBJ2-6; perhaps TRBD1 as D (6 bases). Germline CDR1 GTSNPN, CDR2 SVGIG (reference sequence). Deletions cut 7 bases from V and 0 bases from J, with 13 bases between. CDR3 length equals 15 residues. CDR3 sequence reads: CAYDRFDSGANVLTF. For the CDR3, the DNA is TGTGCCTATGACAGGTTCGACTCTGGGGCCAACGTCCTGACTTTC.

The rearrangement links TRBV6-5 to TRBJ1-1; possible D gene TRBD1, 5 bases. The germline V gene has CDR1 MNHEY and CDR2 SVGAGI. The CDR3 consists of 14 residues. Trimming pared 6 bases from V and 6 bases from J, leaving 17 bases between. The CDR3, as DNA: TGTGCCAGCAGGCCAGGGACCCTAGCCCCTGAAGCTTTCTTT. Translation: CASRPGTLAPEAFF.

The gene calls are TRBV28 and TRBJ1-4; D gene ambiguous. Germline V gene lookup returns CDR1 MDHEN and CDR2 SYDVKM. The V end lost 5 bases, the J end lost 8 bases, and 15 bases lay between the germline ends. There are 14 residues in the CDR3. The CDR3 reads CASSTRSVEEKLFF. In nucleotides, the CDR3 is TGTGCCAGCAGTACTCGGAGTGTGGAAGAAAAACTGTTTTTT.

This rearrangement joins TRBV18 to TRBJ1-3; 7 bases fit TRBD1. This CDR3 is 17 amino acids long. V lost 3 bases to trimming and J lost 4 bases; unmatched junction nucleotides: 12. Germline assignment: CDR1 KGHSH and CDR2 LQKENI. CDR3 in amino acids: CASSPNPTGAGGNTIYF. As DNA, the CDR3 is TGTGCCAGCTCACCTAATCCCACAGGGGCAGGAGGAAACACCATATATTTT.

The chain uses TRBV7-6 and TRBJ2-7; 9 bases are shared with TRBD1. The CDR3 is made up of 15 amino acids. Unmatched junction bases numbered 9, after V lost 5 bases and J lost 4 bases. Germline CDR1 is SGHVS and CDR2 is FNYEAQ. The CDR3 protein is CASSRATGGGYEQYF. Here the CDR3 DNA reads TGTGCCAGCAGCCGGGCGACAGGGGGTGGGTACGAGCAGTACTTC.

The rearrangement joins TRBV7-9 to TRBJ2-7, with D possibly being TRBD1 (8 bases). V gave up 11 bases and J gave up 7 bases, with 33 bases separating them. Germline-derived CDR1 and CDR2 are SEHNR and FQNEAQ (reference sequence). The CDR3 totals 17 residues. The CDR3, as DNA: TGTGCCGGGGGGGACAGGACAGGGCCTTGCCGGAGGGGTGAGCAGTACTTC. This gives the protein CAGGDRTGPCRRGEQYF.

The chain is built from TRBV19 and TRBJ1-3; D not resolved. CDR3 length equals 16 residues. Germline V gene data show CDR1 as LNHDA and CDR2 as SQIVND (reference sequence). The V gene lost 5 bases and the J gene lost 0 bases, with 14 bases spanning the gap. CDR3 sequence reads: CASSFDVSASGNTIYF. CDR3 DNA sequence: TGTGCCAGTAGTTTTGACGTTAGCGCCTCTGGAAACACCATATATTTT. The whole variable domain, remainder taken from reference TRBV19 and TRBJ1-3, is DGGITQSPKYLFRKEGQNVTLSCEQNLNHDAMYWYRQDPGQGLRLIYYSQIVNDFQKGDIAEGYSVSREKKESFPLTVTSAQKNPTAFYLCASSFDVSASGNTIYFGEGSWLTVV.

This sequence joins TRBV20-1 and TRBJ1-2, with D perhaps TRBD1 (5 bases). Germline-derived CDR1 and CDR2 are DFQATT and SNEGSKA (reference sequence). The CDR3 extends over 11 amino acids. The V end was cut by 5 bases, the J end by 7 bases, with 11 bases between. CDR3 sequence: CSARQGCGYTF. CDR3 DNA sequence: TGCAGTGCTCGCCAGGGCTGTGGCTACACCTTC.

This chain uses TRBV12-5 with TRBJ2-3; 10 nucleotides match TRBD2. V shed 3 bases and J 3 bases; nucleotides not matched to a gene: 24. The CDR3 extends over 22 amino acids. Germline V gene data show CDR1 as LGHNT and CDR2 as FRNRAP. CDR3 nucleotide sequence: TGTGCTAGTGGTTTCCTTCCTACTAGCGGGACGTCCAAGACCTGGACTACAGATACGCAGTATTTT. Its translation: CASGFLPTSGTSKTWTTDTQYF.

The chain uses TRBV28 and TRBJ1-2; D possibly corresponds to TRBD1 (6 bases). Germline assignment: CDR1 MDHEN and CDR2 SYDVKM. The CDR3 contains 14 residues. The V and J ends lost 7 bases and 5 bases respectively, with 17 bases between them. CDR3 region: CASKTGGGRYGYTF. The DNA of the CDR3 is TGTGCCAGCAAGACTGGAGGGGGGAGGTATGGCTACACCTTC.

The chain uses TRBV19 and TRBJ2-7; 14 nucleotides agree with TRBD2. CDR1 and CDR2 (germline): LNHDA, SQIVND (reference sequence). J gave up 6 bases and V 6 bases, and 13 bases lay outside the gene matches. The CDR3 consists of 17 residues. CDR3 nucleotides: TGTGCCAGTAGAAGAAGGGGACTAGCGGGAGAGGAGTTCGAGCAGTACTTC. Translating it yields CASRRRGLAGEEFEQYF.

This sequence joins TRBV18 and TRBJ1-3, with TRBD1 matching 9 bases. CDR1 and CDR2 from the germline V gene are KGHSH and LQKENI. The CDR3 consists of 15 residues. With V trimmed by 6 bases and J by 1 base, 4 bases remained unmatched. This CDR3 is CASSTGTGSGNTIYF. DNA for the CDR3: TGTGCCAGCTCTACCGGGACAGGGTCTGGAAACACCATATATTTT.

The chain employs TRBV29-1 and TRBJ2-5, with D perhaps matching TRBD2 (5 bases). V was pared by 7 bases and J by 2 bases, with 11 bases between. The CDR3 consists of 12 residues. Germline V gene lookup returns CDR1 SQVTM and CDR2 ANQGSEA. CDR3 protein: CSAHPGQETQYF. The CDR3 DNA reads as TGCAGCGCCCACCCGGGACAAGAGACCCAGTACTTC. The entire variable domain, with the rest obtained from reference TRBV29-1 and TRBJ2-5, is as follows: SAVISQKPSRDICQRGTSLTIQCQVDSQVTMMFWYRQQPGQSLTLIATANQGSEATYESGFVIDKFPISRPNLTFSTLTVSNMSPEDSSIYLCSAHPGQETQYFGPGTRLLVL.

The chain combines TRBV7-3 with TRBJ2-3; 9 bases agree with TRBD1. The CDR3 is made up of 15 amino acids. Germline V lookup: CDR1 SGHTA, CDR2 FQGTGA. Trimming took 7 bases from V and 3 from J; bases not matched to a gene: 8. CDR3 nucleotides: TGTGCCAGCACCCTGCGGGGACAGGGAACAGATACGCAGTATTTT. Protein product: CASTLRGQGTDTQYF.